What follows is one T cell receptor (beta chain) and its context. This clone has a handful of counts. No antigen is known for it. Nothing much larger sits one base from this clone, and base qualities are not available. The collaborating institutions used their own protocols to collect whole blood in K2EDTA tubes. For TCRbeta analysis, collaborators shipped samples as frozen whole blood, isolated PBMCs, or DNA extracted from either of those sample types. The data stem from a study of blood T cell repertoires in COVID-19 (dated by TCRdb to the early 2020s). In the study overall: Samples covering the acute and convalescent phases of COVID-19 were provided by collaborators in the United States, Italy and Spain. Sample metadata almost always included a de-identified subject ID, COVID-19 status, age in years and sex. Samples were obtained from the ongoing ImmuneRACE study (first 160 participants) and from over a thousand subjects provided by 6 global collaborators. Subjects who had been exposed to COVID-19, were actively infected with it, or had recovered from it provided the deeply sampled blood TCRbeta repertoires that made up the dataset. The repertoires were released in a freely available public database intended as a resource for research on the immune response to SARS-CoV-2. The material from the prospective study consisted of cDNA or gDNA derived from T cells, B-cell-depleted T cells, or PBMCs. Where HLA class I and class II types were available, the types were taken from metadata supplied by the sample provider, not from assay-based typing. On the study overall, not on this receptor specifically: Clinical and demographic metadata were provided uncurated, with the amount varying by source and participant.

Taken from cysteine to phenylalanine, the CDR3 has 16 residues. Only the CDR3 DNA stays, 48 bases, in frame from base 1. The V end loses 5 bases and the J end loses 5 bases, and a stretch of 16 bases separates them. The germline V gene gives CDR1 as SNHLY and CDR2 as FYNNEI. TCRbeta CDR3 regions were amplified from genomic DNA by means of the immunoSEQ Assay, a bias-controlled multiplex PCR. Per the authors' processing: The number of nucleated cells in each sample was estimated from the amplification of reference gene primers within the assay. Sequence reads were collapsed and filtered to measure the absolute abundance of every unique TCRbeta CDR3 rearrangement. For each sample, productive Simpson clonality was calculated as the square root of Simpson's diversity index over productive rearrangements. The immuneACCESS repertoire file appears here via TCRdb, limited to in-frame rearrangements. These files lack a portion of the clones; in checked studies, under half of the deficit traces to unresolved V genes, and the cause of the others is not known. V and J calls and clone size are given by that table; D and trimming were obtained from the DNA. Here the sample has 150,000 to 200,000 clones; 86% occur a single time. Almost 1% of the sample comes from the top ten.

Sequencing was done on a sample of peripheral blood. The receptor comes from a man aged 18 to 30 with acute or convalescent COVID-19. Rearrangement joined TRBV2 to TRBJ1-6, and the D gene may be TRBD1, 5 bases matching. CDR3 region: CASSFEVGLNNSPLHF. The sequence in DNA is TGTGCCAGCAGTTTCGAGGTGGGACTGAATAATTCACCCCTCCACTTT.